Listed here are 3 T cell receptor beta chains from one sample, sequenced in a study of T cell responses to AZD1222 COVID-19 vaccine. Generated by immunoSEQ multiplex PCR, the TCRdb table keeps only in-frame clones and is missing some. The sample consists of roughly 140,000 clones, 75% to 90% of them appearing once. This specimen consisted of peripheral blood, obtained on day 0 of MenACWY control vaccination. The receptors originated from an adult in good health.

V is TRBV5-1 and J is TRBJ2-2; 9 bases match TRBD1. Germline V CDR1 and CDR2: SGHRS, YFSETQ. J was trimmed by 2 bases and V by 0 bases; bases with no gene match: 5. The CDR3 loop spans 17 amino acids. The CDR3 reads CASSLGGQGPNTGELFF. The DNA for the CDR3 is TGCGCCAGCAGCTTGGGGGGACAGGGTCCTAACACCGGGGAGCTGTTTTTT.

V and J are TRBV5-1 and TRBJ2-7; D possibly matches TRBD1 or TRBD2 (6 bases each). There are 14 residues in the CDR3. Germline V CDR1 and CDR2: SGHRS, YFSETQ. Trimming pared 4 bases from V and 2 bases from J, leaving 13 bases between. DNA for the CDR3: TGCGCCAGCAGCCGCGGGGACACACCCTACGAGCAGTACGTC. It translates to CASSRGDTPYEQYV.

The CDR3, as DNA: TGTGCCAGCTCACAAGACAGTAACACTGAAGCTTTCTTT. Translation: CASSQDSNTEAFF. The J gene is TRBJ1-1, the V gene TRBV18; maybe TRBD1 (5 bases). CDR1 and CDR2 from the germline V gene are KGHSH and LQKENI. The CDR3 contains 13 residues. V lost 4 bases to trimming and J lost 2 bases, with 8 bases between them.